This entry describes one T cell receptor (beta chain). Antigen specificity is unknown. Deletions cut 8 bases from V and 18 bases from J, with 8 bases between. CDR1 is LNHDA, CDR2 SQIVND, per germline (reference sequence). CDR3 length: 8 amino acids. This sample was taken from a study of Graves' ophthalmopathy and Graves' hyperthyroidism. Study-wide points: The model reached about 66% sensitivity and 72.22% specificity for predicting ophthalmopathy progression.

Amplified TCR beta CDR3 regions were obtained using RNA transcripts as template. HTBI-primed first-round RT-PCR preceded second-round multiplex PCR. TCRdb re-called the multiplex PCR reads with MiXCR, one entry per CDR3 protein. Of around 1.1 million distinct CDR3 sequences in the sample, roughly 35% were seen once. New diagnoses, under 2 months' duration, and ages 18 to 65 characterized the hyperthyroidism patients. The receptor was isolated from an adult man with Graves' hyperthyroidism. Sequenced: peripheral blood or thyroid tissue (not recorded which). The chain combines TRBV19 with TRBJ1-6; D remains ambiguous. CDR3 nucleotides: TGTGCCAGTTCCACCTACCACTTT. This encodes CASSTYHF.